The entry below describes one T cell receptor beta chain. The TCR beta CDR3 regions underwent amplification using RNA transcripts as the source. First-round RT-PCR of the TCR CDR3 relied on the HTBI primer set. TCRdb re-called the multiplex PCR reads with MiXCR, one entry per CDR3 protein. This table holds approximately 590,000 distinct CDR3 sequences, approximately 15% found once. This entry comes from a study of T cells in Graves' hyperthyroidism and ophthalmopathy. Unmatched junction bases numbered 5, after V lost 1 base and J lost 4 bases. The germline gives CDR1 MGHRA, CDR2 YSYEKL. This CDR3 is 16 amino acids long. Diagnoses rested on clinical symptoms, serum thyroxine and TRAb, thyroid ultrasound and orbital computed tomography.

The origin of this receptor is a woman between 25 and 40 years old with Graves' hyperthyroidism. The sequencing sample was made of blood. The genes are TRBV4-1 and TRBJ2-7, with 12 bases that match TRBD2. Written as DNA, the CDR3 is TGCGCCAGCAGCCAAGGGACTAGCGGGAATGTATACGAGCAGTACTTC. Translation: CASSQGTSGNVYEQYF.